These 22 T cell receptor beta chains originate from one sample sequenced in a study of T cell changes during pregnancy in multiple sclerosis. Measured with immunoSEQ multiplex PCR; TCRdb has only the in-frame clones, and not every one. The table lists 65,000 to 70,000 clones, 75% to 95% of them singletons, with 2% to 2.5% in the top ten. This specimen consisted of peripheral blood, obtained in the first trimester of pregnancy. Receptors were obtained from a female donor with multiple sclerosis, enrolled in a pregnancy study.

This clone was seen once. The chain recombines TRBV28 with TRBJ2-1, with D possibly being TRBD2 (6 bases). This CDR3 spans 12 amino acids. From germline, CDR1 is MDHEN and CDR2 SYDVKM. Trimming took off 6 bases at V and 10 bases at J, with 13 bases between the two ends. CDR3 region: CASRLRGREQFF. The DNA of the CDR3 is TGTGCCAGCAGACTACGGGGGAGGGAGCAGTTCTTC. The whole variable domain, remainder taken from reference TRBV28 and TRBJ2-1, is DVKVTQSSRYLVKRTGEKVFLECVQDMDHENMFWYRQDPGLGLRLIYFSYDVKMKEKGDIPEGYSVSREKKERFSLILESASTNQTSMYLCASRLRGREQFFGPGTRLTVL.

The rearrangement joins TRBV7-9 to TRBJ2-7; 8 nucleotides align to TRBD1. The ends lost 2 bases at V and 0 bases at J; junction bases unmatched: 9. The V gene's germline CDR1 is SEHNR and CDR2 FQNEAQ (reference sequence). The CDR3 is 17 residues long. The CDR3 loop is CASSLTTGGQSSYEQYF. Here the CDR3 DNA reads TGTGCCAGCAGCTTAACTACAGGGGGTCAGAGCTCCTACGAGCAGTACTTC.

The sample holds one count of this clone. This sequence joins TRBV5-4 and TRBJ2-1; TRBD2 is a possible D gene (5 bases). This CDR3 comprises 13 residues. Trimming pared 0 bases from V and 10 bases from J, leaving 11 bases between. Per germline, CDR1 SGHNT and CDR2 YYREEE (reference sequence). The CDR3 nucleotides are TGTGCCAGCAGCTTGGAACTAGTTGACGAGCAGTTCTTC. As protein: CASSLELVDEQFF.

The chain combines TRBV7-9 with TRBJ1-1; unclear D gene. Germline V gene lookup returns CDR1 SEHNR and CDR2 FQNEAQ (reference sequence). CDR3 length: 16 amino acids. The V end was cut by 1 base, the J end by 4 bases, with 16 bases between. CDR3 sequence reads: CASSLGSGEWVTEAFF. The CDR3 coding sequence is TGTGCCAGCAGCTTAGGGTCTGGAGAGTGGGTCACTGAAGCTTTCTTT.

The V and J genes are TRBV28 and TRBJ2-1; perhaps TRBD2 as D (5 bases). The CDR3 extends over 15 amino acids. CDR1 is MDHEN, CDR2 SYDVKM, per germline. V lost 5 bases to trimming and J lost 3 bases, with 14 bases between them. CDR3 protein: CASSPAASFYNEQFF. In DNA, the CDR3 is TGTGCCAGCAGTCCGGCGGCTAGCTTCTACAATGAGCAGTTCTTC.

The V call is TRBV21-1, the J call TRBJ2-1; the table calls TRBD2, which could not be checked here. TRBV21-1 is annotated as a pseudogene. The CDR3 runs 18 residues. The CDR3 loop reads CASSKDSQRGGVYNEQFF. The CDR3 region has the DNA TGTGCCAGCAGCAAAGATAGCCAGCGGGGGGGTGTCTACAATGAGCAGTTCTTC.

This chain links TRBV6-1 with TRBJ1-5; TRBD1 agrees at 7 bases. CDR1 and CDR2 (germline): MNHNS, SASEGT. Trimming cost V 5 bases and J 0 bases; bases outside gene matches: 4. CDR3 size: 15 residues. CDR3 nucleotides: TGTGCCAGCAGTTGGACAGGTAATAGCAATCAGCCCCAGCATTTT. It translates to CASSWTGNSNQPQHF.

The gene calls are TRBV9 and TRBJ2-3, with D possibly TRBD2 on 7 matching bases. This CDR3 comprises 16 residues. The germline CDR1 and CDR2 sequences are SGDLS and YYNGEE. V dropped 7 bases and J dropped 4 bases, with 22 bases sitting between them. CDR3 sequence (DNA): TGTGCCAGCGAGTCGGGGGGCCCAACCTCCCCAGATACGCAGTATTTT. Translated: CASESGGPTSPDTQYF.

This chain links TRBV6-5 with TRBJ1-2; 12 bases are a match to TRBD1. This CDR3 comprises 15 residues. V gave up 5 bases and J gave up 7 bases; unmatched junction bases: 8. Germline loops: CDR1 MNHEY, CDR2 SVGAGI. CDR3 residues: CASSRSGQGARGYTF. The CDR3 coding sequence is TGTGCCAGCAGTCGTTCGGGACAGGGGGCTCGTGGCTACACCTTC.

The chain uses TRBV28 and TRBJ2-1; D is unclear. Looked up from germline, CDR1 is MDHEN and CDR2 is SYDVKM. V lost 1 base and J 5 bases, leaving 6 bases between the germline ends. This CDR3 is 13 amino acids long. CDR3: CASSLLVNNEQFF. In DNA, the CDR3 is TGTGCCAGCAGTTTATTAGTGAACAATGAGCAGTTCTTC.

This clone was seen more than once but under ten times. This chain links TRBV5-1 with TRBJ2-1, with 10 bases that match TRBD1. V shed 2 bases, J shed 13 bases, and the junction held 12 bases outside the gene matches. Germline V gene data show CDR1 as SGHRS and CDR2 as YFSETQ. The CDR3 is 15 residues long. The CDR3 is CASSFTGTGERRQFF. DNA of the CDR3: TGCGCCAGCAGCTTCACCGGGACAGGGGAAAGGCGCCAGTTCTTC.

The chain joins TRBV14 to TRBJ2-1, with 8 bases matching TRBD1. Germline CDR1 reads SGHDN; CDR2 reads FVKESK. J lost 8 bases, V lost 5 bases, and 11 bases had no gene match. The CDR3 has 15 residues. CDR3 sequence (DNA): TGTGCCAGCAGCACCAGGGGGCGCATAAACGATGAGCAGTTCTTC. Amino acids: CASSTRGRINDEQFF.

This clone was seen only a few times. This chain uses TRBV27 with TRBJ2-7; TRBD2 matches 9 bases. V trimming: 2 bases; J trimming: 2 bases; junction bases outside the gene matches: 4. Germline lookup yields CDR1 MNHEY and CDR2 SMNVEV (reference sequence). The length of the CDR3 is 15 residues. CDR3 in amino acids: CASSLLAGGPYEQYF. In DNA, the CDR3 is TGTGCCAGCAGTTTACTGGCGGGAGGGCCCTACGAGCAGTACTTC.

This chain joins TRBV15 and TRBJ2-7; no definite D call. CDR3 length equals 11 residues. V lost 4 bases and J 6 bases, leaving 7 bases between the germline ends. CDR1 and CDR2 (germline): LNHNV, YYDKDF (reference sequence). CDR3 DNA: TGTGCCACCAGCATTTCTAGCGAGCAGTACTTC. Translation gives CATSISSEQYF.

This sequence joins TRBV28 and TRBJ1-1, with D uncertain. V lost 5 bases to trimming and J lost 0 bases, with 10 bases between them. The CDR3 has 14 amino acids. Germline CDR1 is MDHEN and CDR2 is SYDVKM. The CDR3 is CASSPQELNTEAFF. CDR3 DNA: TGTGCCAGCAGTCCTCAGGAACTGAACACTGAAGCTTTCTTT. Supplemented by reference TRBV28 and TRBJ1-1, the full variable domain reads DVKVTQSSRYLVKRTGEKVFLECVQDMDHENMFWYRQDPGLGLRLIYFSYDVKMKEKGDIPEGYSVSREKKERFSLILESASTNQTSMYLCASSPQELNTEAFFGQGTRLTVV.

This clone was seen a single time. This chain links TRBV27 with TRBJ2-7; D possibly corresponds to TRBD1 (6 bases). Trimming removed 6 bases from V and 4 bases from J, with 10 bases in between. The CDR3 extends over 12 amino acids. The V gene's germline CDR1 is MNHEY and CDR2 SMNVEV (reference sequence). The CDR3 DNA follows: TGTGCCAGCAGAACCAGGGGTTACGAGCAGTACTTC. As protein: CASRTRGYEQYF.

V usage is TRBV7-8 and J usage is TRBJ2-4; perhaps TRBD1 as D (6 bases). V was trimmed by 1 base and J by 7 bases, leaving 11 bases between them. Germline CDR1 and CDR2: SGHVS and FQNEAQ. CDR3 length equals 14 residues. DNA for the CDR3: TGTGCCAGCAGCTTAGACAGGGTTGCGAACATTCAGTACTTC. This codes for CASSLDRVANIQYF.

V and J are TRBV4-1 and TRBJ2-7; D uncertain. The CDR3 spans 14 residues. Trimming took off 2 bases at V and 4 bases at J, with 12 bases between the two ends. The V gene's germline CDR1 is MGHRA and CDR2 YSYEKL. Here the CDR3 reads CASSQFRESYEQYF. For the CDR3, the DNA is TGCGCCAGCAGCCAATTCCGCGAGTCATACGAGCAGTACTTC.

The rearrangement uses TRBV20-1 and TRBJ1-2, with no clear D. Germline V CDR1 and CDR2: DFQATT, SNEGSKA (reference sequence). The V end lost 5 bases, the J end lost 8 bases, and 9 bases lay between the germline ends. This CDR3 is 10 amino acids long. The chain's CDR3 is CSAPNSGYTF. The CDR3 DNA sequence: TGCAGTGCTCCCAACAGCGGCTACACCTTC.

The genes are TRBV9 and TRBJ1-4; D perhaps matches TRBD1 (5 bases). This CDR3 has 14 amino acids. Germline-derived CDR1 and CDR2 are SGDLS and YYNGEE. V lost 3 bases and J 3 bases, leaving 9 bases between the germline ends. This CDR3 reads CASSAGVANEKLFF. The CDR3 DNA follows: TGTGCCAGCAGCGCGGGGGTAGCTAATGAAAAACTGTTTTTT.

The V call is TRBV6-5, the J call TRBJ1-5, with D possibly TRBD1 on 5 matching bases. V was clipped by 6 bases and J by 0 bases, with 12 bases between them. This CDR3 spans 15 amino acids. CDR1 is MNHEY and CDR2 is SVGAGI in the germline V gene. In DNA, the CDR3 is TGTGCCAGCAGGGGACTTCCGAATAGCAATCAGCCCCAGCATTTT. Its translation: CASRGLPNSNQPQHF.

This clone was recorded a few times. This chain links TRBV2 with TRBJ1-1, with TRBD1 as a possible D gene (6 bases). The germline gives CDR1 SNHLY, CDR2 FYNNEI. This CDR3 spans 14 amino acids. V was shortened by 8 bases and J by 3 bases, with 16 bases between the two germline ends. The CDR3 reads CASGDDSGDTEAFF. In DNA form, the CDR3 reads TGTGCCAGCGGGGACGATTCAGGGGACACTGAAGCTTTCTTT.